This paragraph covers one TCR beta chain sequence. This entry comes from a study of blood T cell repertoires in COVID-19. The wider study: The United States, Italy and Spain were the sources of the acute and convalescent COVID-19 samples. PBMCs, B-cell-depleted T cells, or T cells provided the cDNA or gDNA that made up the material.

V was clipped by 4 bases and J by 2 bases, with 6 bases between them. CDR1 is LNHDA and CDR2 is SQIVND in the germline V gene (reference sequence). The CDR3 is 13 residues long. Authors' data handling: Amplification with reference gene primers provided the estimates of nucleated cell counts. The data were produced by immunoSEQ multiplex PCR, yet TCRdb's version contains in-frame clones alone and is incomplete. The DNA gave D and trimming, while V, J and clone size come from that table. The sample yields 90,000 or so clones, 79% seen once. The TCR comes from a human donor in a cohort sampled during active COVID-19. The rearrangement links TRBV19 to TRBJ1-5; D is unresolved. Sequencing was done on a sample of peripheral blood. Written as DNA, the CDR3 is TGTGCCAGTAGTAGAGACGGCAATCAGCCCCAGCATTTT. It encodes CASSRDGNQPQHF.